One sample yielded the 26 T cell receptor beta chains listed below, sequenced in a study of T cell responses to AZD1222 COVID-19 vaccine. Repertoires were generated with immunoSEQ multiplex PCR, while TCRdb's copy carries only in-frame clones and drops some. Here the sample spans some 60,000 clones, around 83% being singletons. Sequencing used peripheral blood, obtained on day 0 of AZD1222 vaccination. The receptors derive from an adult in good health.

The chain has TRBV3-1 (or the pseudogene TRBV3-2) and TRBJ2-1; 8 bases agree with TRBD2. After removal of 1 base from V and 6 bases from J, the junction contained 11 bases not matched to a gene. This CDR3 is built from 17 residues. The germline V gene has CDR1 LGHDT and CDR2 YNNKEL (reference sequence). CDR3 sequence: CASSQAGGLATANEQFF. The CDR3, as DNA: TGTGCCAGCAGCCAAGCGGGAGGGCTAGCGACGGCCAATGAGCAGTTCTTC.

The V and J genes are TRBV30 and TRBJ2-1; D is uncertain. V was shortened by 3 bases and J by 4 bases, with 16 bases between the two germline ends. In germline, CDR1 is GTSNPN, CDR2 SVGIG (reference sequence). The CDR3 covers 15 residues. The CDR3 spells CAWSPGRLRYNEQFF. CDR3 DNA: TGTGCCTGGAGCCCAGGACGGCTCCGATACAATGAGCAGTTCTTC.

The chain links TRBV6-5 to TRBJ1-1; D remains ambiguous. The CDR3 spans 14 residues. From germline, CDR1 is MNHEY and CDR2 SVGAGI. The V end lost 6 bases, the J end lost 1 base, and 12 bases lay between the germline ends. The CDR3 spells CASSMGTENTEAFF. In nucleotides, the CDR3 is TGTGCCAGCAGCATGGGAACAGAGAACACTGAAGCTTTCTTT.

The CDR3 bases are TGCGCCAGCAGCTTTCAGGGGGTCTGGGCGAACTATGGCTACACCTTC. Its protein product is CASSFQGVWANYGYTF. The chain employs TRBV5-1 and TRBJ1-2, with TRBD1 matching 7 bases. The CDR3 extends over 16 amino acids. Germline CDR1 and CDR2: SGHRS and YFSETQ. Trimming at V came to 2 bases and at J to 2 bases, leaving 9 bases not matched to a gene. Complete variable domain (other parts from reference TRBV5-1 and TRBJ1-2): KAGVTQTPRYLIKTRGQQVTLSCSPISGHRSVSWYQQTPGQGLQFLFEYFSETQRNKGNFPGRFSGRQFSNSRSEMNVSTLELGDSALYLCASSFQGVWANYGYTFGSGTRLTVV.

The chain employs TRBV7-3 and TRBJ2-3; D not certain. The V end was cut by 5 bases, the J end by 5 bases, with 11 bases between. Germline V gene sequence: CDR1 SGHTA, CDR2 FQGTGA. The CDR3 has 13 amino acids. The CDR3 region is CASSDQREDTQYF. CDR3 nucleotides: TGTGCCAGCAGCGACCAAAGGGAAGATACGCAGTATTTT.

This clone appeared once. V is TRBV12-5 and J is TRBJ2-3; D is tentatively TRBD1 or TRBD2 (5 bases each). Trimming removed 7 bases at V and 1 base at J, with 15 bases between. The CDR3 runs to 15 residues. Germline V gives CDR1 LGHNT, CDR2 FRNRAP. CDR3 in DNA: TGTGCTAGTGCCTCGTGGGGACCGGGCACAGATACGCAGTATTTT. As protein: CASASWGPGTDTQYF.

The genes are TRBV29-1 and TRBJ2-3, with D possibly matching TRBD1 (5 bases). Trimming shortened V by 2 bases and J by 10 bases, and 13 bases separated the two germline ends. CDR1 is SQVTM, CDR2 ANQGSEA, per germline. The CDR3 has 12 amino acids. CDR3: CSVEQGPLPQYF. The DNA of the CDR3 is TGCAGCGTTGAACAGGGTCCTCTTCCGCAGTATTTT.

The chain is built from TRBV11-2 and TRBJ2-7; 14 nucleotides match TRBD2. Germline values: CDR1 SGHAT, CDR2 FQNNGV. This CDR3 region has 15 residues. The V gene end was trimmed by 5 bases and the J gene end by 5 bases; junction bases not matched to a gene: 5. In nucleotides, the CDR3 is TGTGCCAGCAGCGCGGGACTAGCGGGAGCCCACGAGCAGTACTTC. Protein product: CASSAGLAGAHEQYF.

The V call is TRBV6-5, the J call TRBJ1-2, with no clear D. The CDR3 has 13 residues. Germline V gene data show CDR1 as MNHEY and CDR2 as SVGAGI. The ends were cut back, 0 bases at V and 5 bases at J, with 7 bases in the middle. The CDR3 sequence is CASSYSTSYGYTF. Here the CDR3 DNA reads TGTGCCAGCAGTTACTCGACTTCGTATGGCTACACCTTC.

The chain employs TRBV5-1 and TRBJ2-5, with D maybe TRBD1 (6 bases). The CDR3 has 15 amino acids. Germline CDR1 reads SGHRS; CDR2 reads YFSETQ. Here the CDR3 reads CAVRSRGSPRETQYF. The DNA of the CDR3 is TGCGCGGTAAGGAGTAGGGGGAGTCCTAGGGAGACCCAGTACTTC.

This clone was found a few times. This chain joins TRBV6-2 or TRBV6-3 and TRBJ1-4; 9 nucleotides align to TRBD1. Germline CDR1 is MNHEY and CDR2 is SVGEGT. This CDR3 has 13 amino acids. Losses at the gene ends were 2 bases for V and 11 bases for J; bases not matched to a gene: 3. In nucleotides, the CDR3 is TGTGCCAGCAGTTACCGGGACAGGGAGAAACTGTTTTTT. It translates to CASSYRDREKLFF.

V and J are TRBV9 and TRBJ2-7; 9 positions agree with TRBD1. CDR1 SGDLS and CDR2 YYNGEE come from the germline V gene. The CDR3 length is 13 residues. With 3 bases clipped from V and 4 bases from J, the junction kept 2 bases outside the gene matches. CDR3 coding DNA: TGTGCCAGCAGCGCTGGGACAGGGTACGAGCAGTACTTC. The encoded protein is CASSAGTGYEQYF.

The chain is built from TRBV12-5 and TRBJ2-3; D might be TRBD1 (5 bases). Germline V gives CDR1 LGHNT, CDR2 FRNRAP. The CDR3 runs to 16 residues. The ends were cut back, 1 base at V and 0 bases at J, with 11 bases in the middle. CDR3 sequence reads: CASGLGQLTSTDTQYF. The CDR3 nucleotides are TGTGCTAGTGGTTTGGGACAGCTTACTAGCACAGATACGCAGTATTTT.

The chain couples TRBV11-3 to TRBJ2-1; D may match TRBD1 or TRBD2 (5 bases each). The CDR3 sequence is 15 residues long. The ends were cut back, 4 bases at V and 0 bases at J, with 10 bases in the middle. Germline loops: CDR1 SGHNT, CDR2 YENEEA. The CDR3 reads CASSSGRHSYNEQFF. The CDR3, as DNA: TGTGCCAGCAGCTCGGGACGCCACTCCTACAATGAGCAGTTCTTC.

The rearrangement joins TRBV15 to TRBJ2-2; no clear D gene. Per germline, CDR1 LNHNV and CDR2 YYDKDF (reference sequence). The CDR3 has 14 residues. V dropped 5 bases and J dropped 5 bases, with 12 bases sitting between them. This CDR3 is CATSRKGMTGELFF. In DNA form, the CDR3 reads TGTGCCACCAGCCGGAAAGGGATGACCGGGGAGCTGTTTTTT.

The V call is TRBV12-3 or TRBV12-4, the J call TRBJ1-1; perhaps TRBD1 as D (6 bases). This CDR3 is 13 amino acids long. V was trimmed by 7 bases and J by 1 base, leaving 10 bases between them. DNA for the CDR3: TGTGCCAGCACCCCGACAGGGAACACTGAAGCTTTCTTT. It specifies CASTPTGNTEAFF.

This chain links TRBV7-2 with TRBJ2-3; unclear D gene. This CDR3 region has 13 residues. The ends were cut back, 4 bases at V and 2 bases at J, with 7 bases in the middle. Germline lookup yields CDR1 SGHTA and CDR2 FQGNSA. CDR3 nucleotides: TGTGCCAGCAGCTCATCCTTCACAGATACGCAGTATTTT. Protein product: CASSSSFTDTQYF.

The genes are TRBV20-1 and TRBJ2-7; weak D call: TRBD2 (5 bases). Germline assignment: CDR1 DFQATT and CDR2 SNEGSKA (reference sequence). Between the trimmed V and J ends, which lost 5 bases and 3 bases, there was a span of 5 bases. The CDR3 extends over 10 amino acids. The CDR3 here is CSARDYEQYF. CDR3 sequence (DNA): TGCAGTGCTCGGGACTACGAGCAGTACTTC.

This chain uses TRBV28 with TRBJ2-3; possible D gene TRBD2, 5 bases. V lost 7 bases and J 2 bases, leaving 16 bases between the germline ends. This CDR3 has 15 residues. CDR1 is MDHEN, CDR2 SYDVKM, per germline. CDR3 residues: CASTTASGFTDTQYF. Here the CDR3 DNA reads TGTGCCAGCACCACGGCGAGCGGCTTCACAGATACGCAGTATTTT.

V and J are TRBV12-5 and TRBJ2-2, with a tentative D call TRBD2 (6 bases). The CDR3 has 14 amino acids. Germline V gene lookup returns CDR1 LGHNT and CDR2 FRNRAP. V gave up 5 bases and J gave up 2 bases, with 9 bases separating them. CDR3 protein: CASGREINTGELFF. In DNA, the CDR3 is TGTGCTAGTGGTCGGGAGATCAACACCGGGGAGCTGTTTTTT.

J is TRBJ2-1 and V is TRBV7-9, with 7 nucleotides matching TRBD2. This CDR3 has 16 residues. The J segment lost 1 base and the V segment lost 5 bases, leaving 8 bases of the junction unmatched. CDR1 is SEHNR, CDR2 FQNEAQ, per germline (reference sequence). For the CDR3, the DNA is TGTGCCAGCAGCACAACTAGCGAGTTTTCCTACAATGAGCAGTTCTTC. As protein: CASSTTSEFSYNEQFF.

The chain uses TRBV5-4 and TRBJ1-1; D is unclear. Germline-derived CDR1 and CDR2 are SGHNT and YYREEE (reference sequence). Trimming removed 6 bases at V and 0 bases at J, with 15 bases between. The CDR3 has 15 residues. The CDR3 loop reads CASTLDERMNTEAFF. Here the CDR3 DNA reads TGTGCCAGCACCCTTGATGAGAGGATGAACACTGAAGCTTTCTTT.

The chain is built from TRBV6-2 or TRBV6-3 and TRBJ2-7; TRBD2 aligns across 10 bases. J gave up 3 bases and V 5 bases, and 7 bases lay outside the gene matches. The germline V gene has CDR1 MNHEY and CDR2 SVGEGT. This CDR3 has 15 residues. In DNA form, the CDR3 reads TGTGCCAGCAGTGACGGGGGGACTAGCGACTACGAGCAGTACTTC. Amino acid sequence: CASSDGGTSDYEQYF.

The chain carries TRBV23-1 and TRBJ2-2; possibly TRBD1 for D (6 bases). TRBV23-1 is marked as an open reading frame, function uncertain. V was trimmed by 0 bases and J by 1 base, leaving 18 bases between them. The CDR3 sequence is 19 residues long. CDR3 sequence (DNA): TGCGCCAGCAGTCAATCGAGAGAGGCGGAACAGGGGAACACCGGGGAGCTGTTTTTT. Protein product: CASSQSREAEQGNTGELFF.

The V gene is TRBV7-2, the J gene TRBJ2-2, with 11 bases fitting TRBD2. The CDR3 runs 18 residues. V gave up 4 bases and J gave up 6 bases; unmatched junction bases: 13. Germline V CDR1 and CDR2: SGHTA, FQGNSA. In DNA form, the CDR3 reads TGTGCCAGCAGCTCCGGGACCACTAGCGGGAGCATATCCGGGGAGCTGTTTTTT. The encoded protein is CASSSGTTSGSISGELFF. The variable domain in full, completed from reference TRBV7-2 and TRBJ2-2, reads GAGVSQSPSNKVTEKGKDVELRCDPISGHTALYWYRQSLGQGLEFLIYFQGNSAPDKSGLPSDRFSAERTGGSVSTLTIQRTQQEDSAVYLCASSSGTTSGSISGELFFGEGSRLTVL.

The CDR3 sequence is CASSLVTAGYGYTF. CDR3 bases: TGTGCCAGCAGCTTAGTTACGGCAGGCTATGGCTACACCTTC. The gene calls are TRBV7-9 and TRBJ1-2; no clear D. V was cut by 1 base and J by 4 bases, with 10 bases left in between. Germline loops: CDR1 SEHNR, CDR2 FQNEAQ (reference sequence). CDR3 length equals 14 residues. Together with reference TRBV7-9 and TRBJ1-2, the CDR3 gives the full variable domain: DTGVSQNPRHKITKRGQNVTFRCDPISEHNRLYWYRQTLGQGPEFLTYFQNEAQLEKSRLLSDRFSAERPKGSFSTLEIQRTEQGDSAMYLCASSLVTAGYGYTFGSGTRLTVV.